The clone carrying this T cell receptor (beta chain) was counted a single time. Patients had HPV-negative, locally advanced oral cavity squamous cell carcinoma. The data stem from a study of neoadjuvant anti-PD-1 for oral cavity cancer. Survey sequencing of tumors mostly used about 4.8 ug DNA, two replicates. The assay was immunoSEQ multiplex PCR, and TCRdb's table has in-frame clones only and misses some. This table holds more than 7,500 clones, about half found once. There are 13 residues in the CDR3. Germline CDR1 and CDR2: SGHRS and YFSETQ. Trimming took 5 bases from V and 2 from J; bases not matched to a gene: 3.

The origin of this receptor is a person between 40 and 85 years old with oral cavity squamous cell carcinoma. Sequenced here: tumor tissue, sampled before nivolumab (anti-PD-1) treatment. The rearrangement links TRBV5-1 to TRBJ2-7, with 8 bases fitting TRBD2. DNA of the CDR3: TGCGCCAGCAGGGTAGCGGGACCCTACGAGCAGTACTTC. It codes for CASRVAGPYEQYF.